This T cell receptor (beta chain) was documented in a study of patients and donors after allogeneic stem cell transplantation. TCRdb fed the RT-PCR reads into MiXCR, producing one record per CDR3 protein. The table includes under 200,000 distinct CDR3 sequences, about 24% detected once. The specimen was blood, either unsorted or a sorted T cell fraction (not recorded which). This receptor was taken from a human donor who was either an allogeneic HSCT recipient or a stem cell or donor lymphocyte infusion donor (not recorded which). It is not recorded whose cells these are; they may come from a transplant donor.

The CDR3 sequence: CSAKDVSTDTQYF. The CDR3 region has the DNA TGCAGTGCCAAAGATGTTTCCACAGATACGCAGTATTTT. The chain recombines TRBV20-1 with TRBJ2-3; D unclear. The V gene's germline CDR1 is DFQATT and CDR2 SNEGSKA (reference sequence). The CDR3 extends over 13 amino acids. The V and J ends lost 6 bases and 2 bases respectively, with 12 bases between them.